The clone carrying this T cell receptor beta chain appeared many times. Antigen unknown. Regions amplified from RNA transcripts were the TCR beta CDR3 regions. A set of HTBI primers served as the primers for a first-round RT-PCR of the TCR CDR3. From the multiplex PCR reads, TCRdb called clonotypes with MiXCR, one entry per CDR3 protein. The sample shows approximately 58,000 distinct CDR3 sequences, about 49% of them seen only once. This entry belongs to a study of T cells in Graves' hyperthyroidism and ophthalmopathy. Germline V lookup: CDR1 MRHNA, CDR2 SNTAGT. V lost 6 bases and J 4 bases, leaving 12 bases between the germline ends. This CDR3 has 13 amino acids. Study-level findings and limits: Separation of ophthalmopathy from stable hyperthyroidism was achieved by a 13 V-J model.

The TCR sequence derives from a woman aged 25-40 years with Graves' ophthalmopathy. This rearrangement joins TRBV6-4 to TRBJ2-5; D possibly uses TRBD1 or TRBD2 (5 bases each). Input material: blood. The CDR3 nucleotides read TGTGCCAGCAGCCCCTCGAGGGGAGAGACCCAGTACTTC. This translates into CASSPSRGETQYF.